Listed below are T cell receptor beta chains from one sample, sequenced in a study of blood T cell repertoires in COVID-19. Profiling relied on immunoSEQ multiplex PCR, and the TCRdb table lists in-frame clones only, not all of them. The table shows around 370,000 clones, with around nine tenths occurring only once. What was sequenced was peripheral blood. Receptors were obtained from a woman aged 70-85 years with COVID-19, enrolled during active disease. Each CDR3 is given with its conserved first and last residue. Fields, in order: V gene, D gene, J gene, clone size, CDR3 protein, CDR3 DNA. A D gene is named only where the DNA matches it firmly. Size is omitted from some rows. Given values are once, few, many or a class for expanded clones.

TRBV5-4	.	TRBJ2-5	few	CASSLGGLQETQYF	TGTGCCAGCAGCTTGGGAGGACTGCAAGAGACCCAGTACTTC
TRBV10-3	TRBD1	TRBJ1-5	.	CAISSGQVLDQPQHF	TGTGCCATCAGTTCTGGACAGGTCCTGGATCAGCCCCAGCATTTT
TRBV9	TRBD1	TRBJ1-2	.	CASSPGQGTYGYTF	TGTGCCAGCAGCCCAGGACAGGGGACCTATGGCTACACCTTC
TRBV27	.	TRBJ2-5	.	CASSLSPQETQYF	TGTGCCAGCAGTTTATCCCCTCAAGAGACCCAGTACTTC
TRBV7-2	.	TRBJ1-1	.	CASSLPRELNTEAFF	TGTGCCAGCAGCTTACCTCGGGAATTGAACACTGAAGCTTTCTTT
TRBV4-1	TRBD1	TRBJ1-2	.	CARNYMGQGVVLYTF	TGCGCCCGGAATTACATGGGGCAGGGGGTTGTCCTCTACACCTTC
TRBV7-9	TRBD2	TRBJ2-3	.	CASSQRGSTDTQYF	TGTGCCAGCAGCCAGCGGGGGAGCACAGATACGCAGTATTTT
TRBV12-3/TRBV12-4	.	TRBJ1-2	.	CASSPSGQGYTF	TGTGCCAGCAGTCCTAGTGGACAAGGCTACACCTTC
TRBV2	.	TRBJ1-1	.	CASSIPGLIEAFF	TGTGCCAGCAGCATACCAGGTCTCATTGAAGCTTTCTTT
TRBV5-1	TRBD2	TRBJ2-5	.	CASSFGGAGETQYF	TGCGCCAGCAGCTTCGGGGGGGCCGGTGAGACCCAGTACTTC
TRBV6-6	TRBD1	TRBJ1-6	once	CASSYDRVESPLHF	TGTGCCAGCAGTTACGACAGGGTGGAATCACCCCTCCACTTT
TRBV19	.	TRBJ2-3	.	CASSEADTQYF	TGTGCCAGTAGTGAGGCAGATACGCAGTATTTT
TRBV29-1	.	TRBJ1-1	few	CSVEPQVQKTEAFF	TGCAGCGTTGAACCCCAGGTACAAAAAACTGAAGCTTTCTTT
TRBV6-6	.	TRBJ2-7	.	CASSYSTSYEQYF	TGTGCCAGCAGTTACTCGACATCCTACGAGCAGTACTTC
TRBV7-2	TRBD1	TRBJ2-7	.	CASSTRTGAGEQYF	TGTGCCAGCAGCACTCGGACAGGGGCAGGCGAGCAGTACTTC
TRBV7-9	TRBD1	TRBJ1-6	.	CASSLGDRGGYTLHF	TGTGCCAGCAGCTTAGGAGACAGGGGGGGTTATACCCTCCACTTT
TRBV5-1	TRBD1	TRBJ1-1	.	CASSLDRGPEAFF	TGCGCCAGCAGCTTGGATAGGGGGCCTGAAGCTTTCTTT
TRBV6-1	.	TRBJ1-5	.	CASSEVGGKAQHF	TGTGCCAGCAGTGAAGTAGGGGGAAAGGCCCAGCATTTT
TRBV5-8	.	TRBJ1-6	.	CASSLGRFFSYNSPLHF	TGTGCCAGCAGCTTGGGGAGGTTTTTCTCCTATAATTCACCCCTCCACTTT
TRBV7-9	.	TRBJ1-1	.	CASSLSVGRNTEAFF	TGTGCCAGCAGCTTATCGGTAGGGAGGAACACTGAAGCTTTCTTT
TRBV9	TRBD2	TRBJ2-1	.	CASSGSGDNEQFF	TGTGCCAGCAGCGGTAGCGGGGACAATGAGCAGTTCTTC
TRBV6-5	TRBD1	TRBJ1-2	.	CASSYSMPGDSYGYTF	TGTGCCAGCAGTTACTCGATGCCCGGGGACAGCTATGGCTACACCTTC